The source of this T cell receptor beta chain is a study of T cells after yellow fever vaccination. Regarding the study as a whole: Abundant clonotypes (contaminants from the bulk population) could be present in FACS-sorted repertoires. Clones from primary vaccination mostly reappeared after the booster (less than 98% CD4, approximately 91% CD8).

Turning to this clonotype: Antigen: not known. Since a much larger clone is just one base distant, this may be a read error.

TCRdb analysed the 5' RACE reads with MiXCR anew, one entry per CDR3 protein. This sample yields 230,000 or so distinct CDR3 sequences, of which approximately 6.8% are seen a single time; roughly 1% belongs to the top ten. The germline gives CDR1 DFQATT, CDR2 SNEGSKA (reference sequence). The CDR3 runs 14 residues. This specimen was CD4+ T cells sorted from PBMCs, taken on the day of the yellow fever booster vaccination. The chain employs TRBV20-1 and TRBJ2-4, with D unclear. The sequence came from a man aged 25 to 40 who received the YFV17D yellow fever vaccine. The CDR3 sequence is CSAEAQVANNIQYF. In DNA, the CDR3 is TGCAGTGCAGAGGCACAAGTAGCCAACAACATTCAGTACTTC.